A selection of T cell receptor beta chains follows, all from one sample in a study of T-cell memory formation after mild COVID-19. TCRdb reprocessed the 5' RACE reads with MiXCR, giving one entry per CDR3 protein. The sample has about 210,000 distinct CDR3 sequences, roughly 10% seen once. What was sequenced was PBMCs or a T cell subset sorted from them (not recorded which). The receptors stem from a man aged 18 to 30 who had mild COVID-19 (a few samples of this study predate the infection). Cell type and time point are not known. CDR3s include the opening cysteine and the closing phenylalanine or tryptophan. A D gene is named only where the DNA matches it firmly. Part of the rows lack a size; the others show once, few, many or a class for expanded clones.

TRBV27	15	TRBJ1-1	-	-	CASNGLRGGSTEAFF	TGTGCCAGCAATGGGCTTAGGGGTGGGAGCACTGAAGCTTTCTTT
TRBV5-1	16	TRBJ2-5	few	TRBD2	CASNTLAGRSQETQYF	TGCGCCAGCAACACCTTAGCGGGGCGATCCCAAGAGACCCAGTACTTC
TRBV25-1	15	TRBJ2-3	-	-	CASSEPGRGRDTQYF	TGTGCCAGCAGTGAACCCGGGCGGGGGCGAGATACGCAGTATTTT
TRBV12-3/TRBV12-4	14	TRBJ1-1	-	-	CASSLVRRVPEAFF	TGTGCCAGCAGTTTAGTCCGCCGGGTACCTGAAGCTTTCTTT
TRBV3-1	13	TRBJ2-5	few	-	CASSQRIQETQYF	TGTGCCAGCAGCCAACGGATCCAAGAGACCCAGTACTTC
TRBV11-2	12	TRBJ2-3	few	TRBD2	CASSIRTSMQYF	TGTGCCAGCAGTATCCGGACTAGCATGCAGTATTTT
TRBV10-3	12	TRBJ1-5	-	-	CANVRPNQPQHF	TGTGCCAACGTTCGGCCGAATCAGCCCCAGCATTTT
TRBV5-1	16	TRBJ2-5	-	TRBD1	CASSLPGQGRSETQYF	TGCGCCAGCAGCCTTCCGGGACAGGGGAGGTCAGAGACCCAGTACTTC
TRBV5-6	12	TRBJ2-5	-	-	CASSLAIGPAYF	TGTGCCAGCAGCTTGGCTATAGGGCCAGCGTACTTC
TRBV28	12	TRBJ2-5	few	-	CASSFRGETQYF	TGTGCCAGCAGTTTTCGAGGGGAGACCCAGTACTTC
TRBV4-1	14	TRBJ1-2	few	-	CASSQTLTGHGYTF	TGCGCCAGCAGCCAAACCCTAACAGGGCATGGCTACACCTTC
TRBV5-1	17	TRBJ2-2	few	-	CASSHGLSPGDTGELFF	TGCGCCAGCAGCCACGGGCTCTCACCGGGGGACACCGGGGAGCTGTTTTTT
TRBV5-1	15	TRBJ2-3	-	-	CASSLVAAFTDTQYF	TGCGCCAGCAGCTTGGTAGCGGCGTTTACAGATACGCAGTATTTT
TRBV12-3/TRBV12-4	15	TRBJ2-5	-	-	CASSFNGHGQETQYF	TGTGCCAGCAGTTTTAACGGACATGGGCAAGAGACCCAGTACTTC
TRBV5-4	16	TRBJ2-2	-	TRBD1	CASSANRGRNTGELFF	TGTGCCAGCAGCGCGAACAGGGGGCGGAACACCGGGGAGCTGTTTTTT
TRBV12-3/TRBV12-4	14	TRBJ1-3	few	TRBD1	CASTRDSEGNTIYF	TGTGCCAGCACCCGGGACAGCGAAGGAAACACCATATATTTT
TRBV20-1	14	TRBJ2-2	-	-	CSARRLLNTGELFF	TGCAGTGCTAGAAGGCTCCTGAACACCGGGGAGCTGTTTTTT
TRBV5-1	14	TRBJ1-1	few	TRBD1	CASRSSGGVTEAFF	TGCGCCAGCCGATCCTCAGGGGGTGTAACTGAAGCTTTCTTT
TRBV27	14	TRBJ2-1	few	TRBD2	CASYRLAGYNEQFF	TGTGCCAGCTACAGACTAGCGGGGTACAATGAGCAGTTCTTC
TRBV27	16	TRBJ2-5	few	TRBD2	CASRPTGTSGEETQYF	TGTGCCAGCAGGCCAACAGGGACTAGCGGGGAAGAGACCCAGTACTTC
TRBV5-1	18	TRBJ2-1	many	TRBD2	CASSGISLAGSPYNEQFF	TGCGCCAGCAGCGGAATATCCCTAGCGGGCTCCCCCTACAATGAGCAGTTCTTC
TRBV7-9	16	TRBJ2-3	few	TRBD2	CASSSSGGAKLDTQYF	TGTGCCAGCAGCTCTAGCGGGGGGGCGAAGTTGGATACGCAGTATTTT
TRBV7-2	15	TRBJ2-2	-	-	CASSSRGGLVGELFF	TGTGCCAGCAGCTCCAGAGGGGGGCTCGTAGGGGAGCTGTTTTTT